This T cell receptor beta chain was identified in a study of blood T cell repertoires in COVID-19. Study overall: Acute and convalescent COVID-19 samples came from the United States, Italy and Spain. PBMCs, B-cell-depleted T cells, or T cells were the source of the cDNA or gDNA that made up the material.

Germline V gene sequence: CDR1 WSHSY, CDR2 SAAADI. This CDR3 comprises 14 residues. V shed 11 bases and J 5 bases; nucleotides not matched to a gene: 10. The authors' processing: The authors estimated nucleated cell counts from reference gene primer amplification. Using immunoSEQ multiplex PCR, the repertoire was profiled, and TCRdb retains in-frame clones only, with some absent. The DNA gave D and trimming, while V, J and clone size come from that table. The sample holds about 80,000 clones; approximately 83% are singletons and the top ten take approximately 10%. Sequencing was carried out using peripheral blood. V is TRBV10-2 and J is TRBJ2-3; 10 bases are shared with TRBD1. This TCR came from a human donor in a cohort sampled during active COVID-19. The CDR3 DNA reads TGCGCCGCGGCCCGGGACAGGGGTATAGATACGCAGTATTTT. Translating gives CAAARDRGIDTQYF.